Below are 15 T cell receptor beta chains sequenced from a single sample in a study of graft-versus-host responses after intestinal transplantation. The assay was immunoSEQ multiplex PCR, and TCRdb's table has in-frame clones only and misses some. The sample holds 80,000 to 95,000 clones; just over 90% are singletons and the top ten take about 2%. The antigens for these receptors are not known. Specimen: unstimulated CD8+ T cells sorted from spleen or lymph node cells, collected before intestinal transplant. These receptors all come from a human donor who received an intestinal transplant.

The chain joins TRBV7-6 to TRBJ2-5; possibly TRBD2 for D (5 bases). Matching the DNA end better, TRBJ2-7 makes the J call doubtful. CDR1 and CDR2 from the germline V gene are SGHVS and FNYEAQ. This CDR3 has 13 residues. The CDR3 loop is CASSPAFGNEQYF. For the CDR3, the DNA is TGTGCCAGCAGCCCGGCCTTCGGGAACGAGCAGTACTTC.

The rearrangement uses TRBV19 and TRBJ2-7, with 10 bases matching TRBD1. Germline CDR1 is LNHDA and CDR2 is SQIVND (reference sequence). This CDR3 has 15 residues. The junction had 12 bases not matched to a gene; V was cut back by 7 bases and J by 6 bases. The CDR3 DNA follows: TGTGCCAGTATGGCCCGACGAGACAGGGGGCGCGAGCAGTACTTC. Its protein product is CASMARRDRGREQYF. Based on the CDR3 plus reference TRBV19 and TRBJ2-7, the full variable domain is DGGITQSPKYLFRKEGQNVTLSCEQNLNHDAMYWYRQDPGQGLRLIYYSQIVNDFQKGDIAEGYSVSREKKESFPLTVTSAQKNPTAFYLCASMARRDRGREQYFGPGTRLTVT.

The genes are TRBV4-3 and TRBJ2-2, with 11 bases lining up with TRBD1. Germline loops: CDR1 LGHNA, CDR2 YSLEER. V was pared by 5 bases and J by 3 bases, with 2 bases of the junction left unmatched. The CDR3 is made up of 15 amino acids. The CDR3 loop reads CASSWGQGDTGELFF. The CDR3 DNA follows: TGCGCCAGCAGCTGGGGACAGGGGGACACCGGGGAGCTGTTTTTT.

This clone was counted a single time. This sequence joins TRBV9 and TRBJ1-6, with 7 bases aligning to TRBD1. Per the germline V gene, CDR1 is SGDLS and CDR2 is YYNGEE. Trimming took 0 bases from V and 15 from J; bases not matched to a gene: 9. The CDR3 has 14 residues. For the CDR3, the DNA is TGTGCCAGCAGCGTAGGGGACAGCCGGCCAGGCCTCCACTTT. Amino acids: CASSVGDSRPGLHF.

The V gene is TRBV9, the J gene TRBJ2-3; 9 nucleotides line up with TRBD1. Germline V gene lookup returns CDR1 SGDLS and CDR2 YYNGEE. V lost 0 bases, J lost 2 bases, and 10 bases stayed unmatched. This CDR3 is 18 amino acids long. The CDR3: CASSVEGQGVDFTDTQYF. CDR3 coding DNA: TGTGCCAGCAGCGTAGAGGGACAGGGAGTCGACTTCACAGATACGCAGTATTTT.

This chain joins TRBV6-1 and TRBJ1-5; D ambiguous. CDR3 length: 15 residues. Trimming took 1 base from V and 2 from J, leaving 9 bases between them. From germline, CDR1 is MNHNS and CDR2 SASEGT. The CDR3 DNA reads as TGTGCCAGCAGTGAAGTTCGGGGAGGCAATCAGCCCCAGCATTTT. The encoded protein is CASSEVRGGNQPQHF.

V usage is TRBV19 and J usage is TRBJ2-1, with TRBD2 identical over 10 bases. Losses at the gene ends were 7 bases for V and 4 bases for J; bases not matched to a gene: 7. This CDR3 contains 15 residues. Germline V gives CDR1 LNHDA, CDR2 SQIVND (reference sequence). In DNA form, the CDR3 reads TGTGCCAGTACCCAAGGACTAGCGGATTACAATGAGCAGTTCTTC. This sequence encodes CASTQGLADYNEQFF.

V usage is TRBV7-8 and J usage is TRBJ1-2; the D gene is possibly TRBD1 (6 bases). The ends were cut back, 5 bases at V and 4 bases at J, with 20 bases in the middle. CDR3 length: 16 residues. From germline, CDR1 is SGHVS and CDR2 FQNEAQ. Here the CDR3 reads CASSNPEQGPTYGYTF. CDR3 DNA: TGTGCCAGCAGCAACCCCGAACAGGGACCAACCTATGGCTACACCTTC.

The chain recombines TRBV23-1 with TRBJ1-2, with 8 bases that match TRBD1. TRBV23-1 falls under the ORF class, with uncertain function. The CDR3 length is 11 residues. With V trimmed by 7 bases and J by 6 bases, 1 base remained unmatched. For the CDR3, the DNA is TGCGCCAGCAAACAGGGGGATGGCTACACCTTC. Amino acids: CASKQGDGYTF.

The genes are TRBV5-1 and TRBJ1-1, with 7 bases lining up with TRBD1. Looked up from germline, CDR1 is SGHRS and CDR2 is YFSETQ. The CDR3 length is 16 residues. V gave up 2 bases and J gave up 3 bases; unmatched junction bases: 10. Here the CDR3 reads CASSFSGTEGDTEAFF. CDR3 DNA sequence: TGCGCCAGCAGCTTCTCCGGGACAGAGGGCGACACTGAAGCTTTCTTT.

This clone was seen a single time. The chain joins TRBV4-3 to TRBJ2-7; 7 positions match TRBD1. CDR3 size: 14 residues. Germline V gives CDR1 LGHNA, CDR2 YSLEER. The ends lost 4 bases at V and 1 base at J; junction bases unmatched: 4. CDR3 bases: TGCGCCAGCAGCCTCCACAGGGGTTCCTACGAGCAGTACTTC. Translated, it gives CASSLHRGSYEQYF.

The chain links TRBV19 to TRBJ2-7; 8 nucleotides line up with TRBD1. CDR1 and CDR2 from the germline V gene are LNHDA and SQIVND (reference sequence). This CDR3 is 13 amino acids long. Trimming at V came to 9 bases and at J to 5 bases, leaving 9 bases not matched to a gene. CDR3 sequence (DNA): TGTGCCAGCAGAGCGACAGGGGACAACGAGCAGTACTTC. This encodes CASRATGDNEQYF. The variable domain in full, completed from reference TRBV19 and TRBJ2-7, reads DGGITQSPKYLFRKEGQNVTLSCEQNLNHDAMYWYRQDPGQGLRLIYYSQIVNDFQKGDIAEGYSVSREKKESFPLTVTSAQKNPTAFYLCASRATGDNEQYFGPGTRLTVT.

The V call is TRBV4-3, the J call TRBJ1-1; a possible D gene is TRBD1 (5 bases). Germline V gene sequence: CDR1 LGHNA, CDR2 YSLEER. The CDR3 sequence is 15 residues long. Trimming pared 2 bases from V and 4 bases from J, leaving 14 bases between. The CDR3 here is CASSQSAGGGTEAFF. DNA for the CDR3: TGCGCCAGCAGCCAAAGCGCGGGGGGTGGCACTGAAGCTTTCTTT.

V gene TRBV7-2 combines with J gene TRBJ2-7; the match to TRBD1 covers 7 bases. From germline, CDR1 is SGHTA and CDR2 FQGNSA. CDR3 length equals 14 residues. The ends lost 5 bases at V and 0 bases at J; junction bases unmatched: 4. DNA of the CDR3: TGTGCCAGCAGCCGTGGGACAGCCTCCTACGAGCAGTACTTC. Protein: CASSRGTASYEQYF.

This clone was found once. The V gene is TRBV15, the J gene TRBJ1-5; perhaps TRBD1 as D (6 bases). The germline CDR1 and CDR2 sequences are LNHNV and YYDKDF (reference sequence). CDR3 length: 14 amino acids. V gave up 5 bases and J gave up 2 bases, with 10 bases separating them. The CDR3 nucleotides are TGTGCCACCAGCTTGCGACAGGGCAATCAGCCCCAGCATTTT. This translates into CATSLRQGNQPQHF.